These 18 T cell receptor beta chains originate from one sample sequenced in a study of T cell repertoires in cytomegalovirus infection (dated by TCRdb to the late 2010s). Sequencing was performed on an Illumina HiSeq 1500. TCRdb itself trimmed the public reads at Q25 with fastp, ran MiXCR and retained productive beta chains. Every CDR3 protein is listed once, alongside the most common genes and DNA of its rows. The sample table holds approximately 590,000 distinct CDR3 sequences, of which roughly 43% were seen once. The ten largest clones add up to roughly 50% of the sample. Taken with the paper, the label for treatment or condition translates to: in vitro stimulation with specific CMV peptide epitopes to enrich CMV-specific T cells. Antigen specificity for these receptors is unknown. This material consisted of cultured PBMCs, taken from culture after CMV antigen stimulation. Receptors were obtained from a human donor in good health (CMV status not recorded). Some clones in this sample may be carry-over from other donors' samples.

The chain employs TRBV24-1 and TRBJ2-1; 10 bases are shared with TRBD2. The junction had 8 bases not matched to a gene; V was cut back by 3 bases and J by 4 bases. Germline lookup yields CDR1 KGHDR and CDR2 SFDVKD. The CDR3 extends over 17 amino acids. DNA for the CDR3: TGTGCCACCAGTGATGCTGCTAGCGGGGGCCTTTACAATGAGCAGTTCTTC. Protein sequence: CATSDAASGGLYNEQFF.

The rearrangement links TRBV7-6 to TRBJ1-4, with D maybe TRBD1 (5 bases). This CDR3 region has 13 residues. Germline CDR1 SGHVS, CDR2 FNYEAQ. V lost 6 bases and J 6 bases, leaving 11 bases between the germline ends. The CDR3 loop reads CASRGDGDEKLFF. For the CDR3, the DNA is TGTGCCAGCAGGGGGGACGGTGATGAAAAACTGTTTTTT.

The chain carries TRBV28 and TRBJ2-7; 9 bases agree with TRBD1. The junction had 11 bases not matched to a gene; V was cut back by 9 bases and J by 5 bases. There are 14 residues in the CDR3. Germline V gene sequence: CDR1 MDHEN, CDR2 SYDVKM. The chain's CDR3 is CARSLQGASHEQYF. The CDR3 DNA sequence: TGTGCCAGGAGTCTACAGGGGGCTTCCCACGAGCAGTACTTC.

There are a few counts of this clonotype. The genes are TRBV19 and TRBJ2-3, with 10 nucleotides matching TRBD2. This CDR3 has 14 amino acids. V lost 7 bases to trimming and J lost 5 bases; unmatched junction nucleotides: 6. The germline V gene encodes CDR1 LNHDA and CDR2 SQIVND (reference sequence). DNA of the CDR3: TGTGCCAGTAAAATCCCTAGCGGGGGAGATACGCAGTATTTT. Residues: CASKIPSGGDTQYF.

This clonotype was observed a handful of times. This rearrangement joins TRBV20-1 to TRBJ2-5; tentatively, D is TRBD1 (7 bases). The V end lost 3 bases, the J end lost 5 bases, and 16 bases lay between the germline ends. Germline values: CDR1 DFQATT, CDR2 SNEGSKA (reference sequence). The CDR3 runs to 14 residues. This chain's CDR3 is CSASGGGWEETQYF. CDR3 coding DNA: TGCAGTGCTAGCGGAGGGGGCTGGGAGGAGACCCAGTACTTC.

This clonotype was observed once. The chain has TRBV10-3 and TRBJ1-1; TRBD1 matches at 7 bases. Losses at the gene ends were 5 bases for V and 3 bases for J; bases not matched to a gene: 6. Germline V gives CDR1 ENHRY, CDR2 SYGVKD. CDR3 size: 14 residues. The chain's CDR3 is CAISLKDRDTEAFF. DNA of the CDR3: TGTGCCATCAGTCTAAAAGACAGGGACACTGAAGCTTTCTTT.

This clonotype was counted only a few times. This sequence joins TRBV28 and TRBJ1-2; 9 bases agree with TRBD1. The germline V gene encodes CDR1 MDHEN and CDR2 SYDVKM. CDR3 length: 14 amino acids. The trim removed 3 bases at V and 4 bases at J, leaving 3 bases unmatched. CDR3 protein: CASSLGQGFYGYTF. In nucleotides, the CDR3 is TGTGCCAGCAGTTTGGGACAGGGATTCTATGGCTACACCTTC.

V usage is TRBV20-1 and J usage is TRBJ1-5; D unresolved. Trimming shortened V by 5 bases and J by 2 bases, and 7 bases separated the two germline ends. This CDR3 contains 12 residues. Looked up from germline, CDR1 is DFQATT and CDR2 is SNEGSKA (reference sequence). The CDR3 loop reads CSARIGNQPQHF. In DNA form, the CDR3 reads TGCAGTGCTCGAATTGGCAATCAGCCCCAGCATTTT.

The chain's CDR3 is CASSLQPPAYSNQPQHF. The CDR3 bases are TGTGCCAGCAGCTTACAACCCCCCGCGTATAGCAATCAGCCCCAGCATTTT. The rearrangement links TRBV7-8 to TRBJ1-5; D not resolved. Trimming left V 2 bases short and J 0 bases short, with 14 bases between. CDR1 is SGHVS and CDR2 is FQNEAQ in the germline V gene. The CDR3 is 17 amino acids.

The V gene is TRBV7-2, the J gene TRBJ1-6; 7 bases align to TRBD1. The CDR3 length is 15 residues. J was trimmed by 9 bases and V by 5 bases; bases with no gene match: 10. The V gene's germline CDR1 is SGHTA and CDR2 FQGNSA. The DNA for the CDR3 is TGTGCCAGCAGCCCGGGGACAGCCTTTGGTTCACCCCTCCACTTT. Protein product: CASSPGTAFGSPLHF.

This clonotype showed up just a few times. CDR3 in DNA: TGTGCCAGTAGTACCCGACAGCCCATGAACACTGAAGCTTTCTTT. Protein: CASSTRQPMNTEAFF. This rearrangement joins TRBV19 to TRBJ1-1, with D possibly being TRBD1 (5 bases). Germline values: CDR1 LNHDA, CDR2 SQIVND (reference sequence). This CDR3 is built from 15 residues. V was pared by 4 bases and J by 0 bases, with 12 bases between.

For this clonotype: One end of the junction does not line up with germline, which may come from a read error. V is TRBV12-3 or TRBV12-4 and J is TRBJ2-7; 9 bases are shared with TRBD2. The CDR3 consists of 13 residues. The CDR3 DNA is TGTGCCAGCAGTGTAGCGGGGGATCGCGAGCAGTACTTC. Protein product: CASSVAGDREQYF.

The genes are TRBV2 and TRBJ2-3, with TRBD1 as a possible D gene (6 bases). Germline loops: CDR1 SNHLY, CDR2 FYNNEI. The CDR3 consists of 16 residues. Trimming stripped 6 bases from V and 1 base from J, with 17 bases between. CDR3 sequence: CASSDSQGGGTDTQYF. The DNA of the CDR3 is TGTGCCAGCAGCGATTCACAGGGTGGTGGCACAGATACGCAGTATTTT.

The gene calls are TRBV10-3 and TRBJ1-5; tentative D call: TRBD1 (5 bases). The V and J ends lost 6 bases and 7 bases respectively, with 10 bases between them. In germline, CDR1 is ENHRY, CDR2 SYGVKD. This CDR3 is built from 12 residues. This CDR3 is CAIRSEGQPQHF. The CDR3 DNA sequence: TGTGCCATCAGAAGTGAGGGGCAGCCCCAGCATTTT.

V is TRBV5-1 and J is TRBJ2-7; possibly TRBD1 for D (5 bases). The CDR3 spans 13 residues. The ends were cut back, 3 bases at V and 4 bases at J, with 11 bases in the middle. Germline CDR1 and CDR2: SGHRS and YFSETQ. CDR3 in amino acids: CASSSKAGYEQYF. As DNA, the CDR3 is TGCGCCAGCAGCTCCAAGGCAGGGTACGAGCAGTACTTC.

The genes are TRBV4-3 and TRBJ2-1; D unclear. V lost 0 bases to trimming and J lost 0 bases, with 15 bases between them. The CDR3 extends over 18 amino acids. CDR1 LGHNA and CDR2 YSLEER come from the germline V gene. The CDR3 region is CASSQDVGYFSSYNEQFF. The CDR3 nucleotides read TGCGCCAGCAGCCAAGATGTCGGCTACTTCAGCTCCTACAATGAGCAGTTCTTC.

This chain uses TRBV7-2 with TRBJ2-5; 10 nucleotides agree with TRBD2. Trimming at V came to 5 bases and at J to 1 base, leaving 4 bases not matched to a gene. The CDR3 has 15 residues. Germline V gene sequence: CDR1 SGHTA, CDR2 FQGNSA. The CDR3 region is CASSPSGGVQETQYF. Written as DNA, the CDR3 is TGTGCCAGCAGCCCGAGCGGGGGGGTCCAAGAGACCCAGTACTTC.

The chain is built from TRBV5-5 and TRBJ2-7; weak D call: TRBD1 (6 bases). Trimming cost V 7 bases and J 0 bases, with 20 bases left between them. The CDR3 spans 16 residues. Germline values: CDR1 SGHKS, CDR2 YYEKEE (reference sequence). The CDR3 sequence: CASRLEGDPSSYEQYF. CDR3 bases: TGTGCCAGCCGACTTGAGGGGGACCCGAGCTCCTACGAGCAGTACTTC.